The sample holds one count of the clone carrying this TCR beta chain. Researchers ran immunoSEQ v3.0 at survey level. The assay was immunoSEQ multiplex PCR, and TCRdb's table has in-frame clones only and misses some. This table has roughly 19,000 clones, 90% to 95% appearing once. The data were obtained in a study of long-term antiretroviral therapy in people with HIV. V dropped 5 bases and J dropped 0; count of bases not matched to a gene: 12. Germline CDR1 SGHNT, CDR2 YENEEA. The CDR3 totals 19 residues. This specimen consisted of unsorted PBMCs, obtained 4.4 years after starting antiretroviral therapy. This clonotype originated in a woman in her forties or fifties with HIV. This sequence joins TRBV11-3 and TRBJ2-2, with 10 bases aligning to TRBD2. CDR3 sequence (DNA): TGTGCCAGCAGCCCGGGTGGGGCTAGCGGGGGCCCGAACACCGGGGAGCTGTTTTTT. Its protein product is CASSPGGASGGPNTGELFF. Using reference TRBV11-3 and TRBJ2-2 for the parts outside the CDR3, the full variable domain is EAGVVQSPRYKIIEKKQPVAFWCNPISGHNTLYWYLQNLGQGPELLIRYENEEAVDDSQLPKDRFSAERLKGVDSTLKIQPAELGDSAVYLCASSPGGASGGPNTGELFFGEGSRLTVL.